These 26 T cell receptor beta chains were all obtained from the same sample, sequenced in a study of OX40 agonist ivuxolimab in advanced cancers. Sequencing was performed with immunoSEQ multiplex PCR; in TCRdb, only in-frame clones are kept and a portion is missing. The sample gives roughly 80,000 clones, around 90% of which show up once; approximately 0.3% is in the top ten. The sample consisted of CD4+ or CD8+ T cells sorted from blood, taken in a trial of the OX40 agonist ivuxolimab. The receptors were gathered from an adult with an advanced solid tumor such as melanoma, head and neck, liver or kidney cancer.

The V gene is TRBV27, the J gene TRBJ1-1; D is ambiguous. V lost 5 bases to trimming and J lost 2 bases, with 12 bases between them. Germline lookup yields CDR1 MNHEY and CDR2 SMNVEV (reference sequence). The CDR3 runs 14 residues. CDR3: CASSPSRGNTEAFF. The CDR3 nucleotides read TGTGCCAGCAGTCCCTCCCGGGGAAACACTGAAGCTTTCTTT.

CDR3 protein: CASSYSRESYGYTF. The CDR3 DNA is TGTGCCAGCAGTTACTCGAGGGAAAGCTATGGCTACACCTTC. The chain combines TRBV6-5 with TRBJ1-2; D not resolved. Germline V gives CDR1 MNHEY, CDR2 SVGAGI. The V and J ends lost 0 bases and 4 bases respectively, with 9 bases between them. This CDR3 is built from 14 residues.

DNA of the CDR3: TGTGCCAGCACCCTCCGAATCGAGGGGAGTGAAAAACTGTTTTTT. The encoded protein is CASTLRIEGSEKLFF. The rearrangement uses TRBV28 and TRBJ1-4; perhaps TRBD1 as D (5 bases). The CDR3 runs to 15 residues. The ends were cut back, 7 bases at V and 7 bases at J, with 19 bases in the middle. Germline values: CDR1 MDHEN, CDR2 SYDVKM.

The V gene is TRBV19, the J gene TRBJ1-6, with D tentatively TRBD1 (6 bases). V lost 4 bases and J lost 6, with 10 bases in between. CDR1 and CDR2 (germline): LNHDA, SQIVND (reference sequence). The CDR3 runs to 14 residues. As DNA, the CDR3 is TGTGCCAGTAGTACCGGACAGAGTAATTCACCCCTCCACTTT. Residues: CASSTGQSNSPLHF.

The chain employs TRBV7-9 and TRBJ1-2, with 7 positions matching TRBD1. Germline CDR1 and CDR2: SEHNR and FQNEAQ (reference sequence). V was pared by 3 bases and J by 6 bases, with 10 bases of the junction left unmatched. The CDR3 is made up of 15 amino acids. The CDR3 here is CASSLRDSDKNGYTF. CDR3 sequence (DNA): TGTGCCAGCAGCTTGAGGGACAGCGACAAGAATGGCTACACCTTC.

The V gene is TRBV5-4, the J gene TRBJ1-4; D unresolved. Germline V gene lookup returns CDR1 SGHNT and CDR2 YYREEE (reference sequence). V lost 1 base and J 4 bases, leaving 11 bases between the germline ends. The CDR3 loop spans 15 amino acids. The DNA for the CDR3 is TGTGCCAGCAGCTTGAGTGGACGGATTAATGAAAAACTGTTTTTT. Translation: CASSLSGRINEKLFF.

The chain joins TRBV5-6 to TRBJ1-6; D is undetermined. Germline assignment: CDR1 SGHDT and CDR2 YYEEEE. V lost 2 bases, J lost 0 bases, and 9 bases lay in between. This CDR3 spans 16 amino acids. The CDR3 loop reads CASSFDLDSYNSPLHF. In nucleotides, the CDR3 is TGTGCCAGCAGCTTTGACCTGGACTCCTATAATTCACCCCTCCACTTT.

The genes are TRBV28 and TRBJ2-7, with a weak D call TRBD2 (6 bases). V gave up 9 bases and J gave up 3 bases, with 9 bases separating them. There are 11 residues in the CDR3. Per germline, CDR1 MDHEN and CDR2 SYDVKM. The CDR3 bases are TGTGCCAGTCGGGAGCACTACGAGCAGTACTTC. Translated, it gives CASREHYEQYF.

V and J are TRBV7-2 and TRBJ2-2; D is ambiguous. Per germline, CDR1 SGHTA and CDR2 FQGNSA. This CDR3 spans 12 amino acids. V lost 2 bases and J 5 bases, leaving 3 bases between the germline ends. Here the CDR3 reads CASSLLTGELFF. The CDR3 region has the DNA TGTGCCAGCAGCTTATTAACCGGGGAGCTGTTTTTT.

The gene calls are TRBV19 and TRBJ1-1, with unresolved D. CDR1 is LNHDA, CDR2 SQIVND, per germline (reference sequence). The V end lost 2 bases, the J end lost 1 base, and 5 bases lay between the germline ends. The CDR3 length is 13 residues. The CDR3 region has the DNA TGTGCCAGTAGTATATACAGGAACACTGAAGCTTTCTTT. As protein: CASSIYRNTEAFF.

The V call is TRBV6-6, the J call TRBJ1-2; D possibly corresponds to TRBD1 (5 bases). Germline lookup yields CDR1 MNHNY and CDR2 SVGAGI (reference sequence). Trimming cost V 5 bases and J 4 bases, with 14 bases left between them. The CDR3 is 14 residues long. The CDR3 nucleotides read TGTGCCAGCAGTGCCCCGACAGAAATCTATGGCTACACCTTC. Amino acids: CASSAPTEIYGYTF.

The chain joins TRBV7-9 to TRBJ1-6, with D perhaps matching TRBD1 (6 bases). Germline CDR1 reads SEHNR; CDR2 reads FQNEAQ (reference sequence). The V end was cut by 4 bases, the J end by 9 bases, with 16 bases between. This CDR3 comprises 15 residues. Here the CDR3 DNA reads TGTGCCAGCAGCTCAATCGGGGGGGCCGGTTCACCCCTCCACTTT. It is translated as CASSSIGGAGSPLHF.

The J gene is TRBJ1-6, the V gene TRBV10-3, with 7 bases aligning to TRBD1. The germline V gene has CDR1 ENHRY and CDR2 SYGVKD. This CDR3 has 13 amino acids. V lost 6 bases, J lost 8 bases, and 4 bases stayed unmatched. CDR3 nucleotide sequence: TGTGCCATCAGATTTACAGGGGATTCACCCCTCCACTTT. Its protein is CAIRFTGDSPLHF.

V usage is TRBV2 and J usage is TRBJ1-1; D is unclear. There are 15 residues in the CDR3. The V gene lost 6 bases and the J gene lost 8 bases, with 22 bases spanning the gap. Germline V gene lookup returns CDR1 SNHLY and CDR2 FYNNEI. CDR3 in amino acids: CASRAQRTINSEAFF. DNA for the CDR3: TGTGCCAGCAGGGCACAGCGTACAATTAATTCAGAAGCTTTCTTT.

The rearrangement joins TRBV4-1 to TRBJ1-2, with a weak D call TRBD1 (6 bases). The V and J ends lost 1 base and 8 bases respectively, with 23 bases between them. Germline assignment: CDR1 MGHRA and CDR2 YSYEKL. CDR3 length: 17 residues. The CDR3 coding sequence is TGCGCCAGCAGCCAAGCCGAAACCGGGTGGACAGCTCGAGGCTACACCTTC. Protein: CASSQAETGWTARGYTF.

This rearrangement joins TRBV5-4 to TRBJ1-5; D is undetermined. The V gene lost 0 bases and the J gene lost 5 bases, with 9 bases spanning the gap. CDR1 is SGHNT, CDR2 YYREEE, per germline (reference sequence). This CDR3 spans 14 amino acids. The CDR3 nucleotides read TGTGCCAGCAGCTTGGTACTGGGCTATCAGCCCCAGCATTTT. This encodes CASSLVLGYQPQHF.

The chain has TRBV28 and TRBJ1-5; D might be TRBD1 (6 bases). The V end lost 2 bases, the J end lost 4 bases, and 12 bases lay between the germline ends. This CDR3 region has 15 residues. Germline V gives CDR1 MDHEN, CDR2 SYDVKM. CDR3 amino acids: CASSLVGHDNQPQHF. For the CDR3, the DNA is TGTGCCAGCAGTTTAGTGGGACACGATAATCAGCCCCAGCATTTT.

This sequence joins TRBV11-3 and TRBJ2-5, with 7 bases identical to TRBD1. V gave up 6 bases and J gave up 5 bases; unmatched junction bases: 6. The V gene's germline CDR1 is SGHNT and CDR2 YENEEA. The CDR3 extends over 13 amino acids. In nucleotides, the CDR3 is TGTGCCAGCAGTGACAGGGTTGGGGAGACCCAGTACTTC. It specifies CASSDRVGETQYF.

The chain carries TRBV5-4 and TRBJ2-1, with 9 bases fitting TRBD2. Germline V gene data show CDR1 as SGHNT and CDR2 as YYREEE (reference sequence). The CDR3 length is 16 residues. The V segment lost 4 bases and the J segment 4 bases; nucleotides outside the gene matches: 9. CDR3 loop: CASSLRLAGIYNEQFF. The CDR3 region has the DNA TGTGCCAGCAGCCTAAGGCTAGCGGGAATTTACAATGAGCAGTTCTTC. Using reference TRBV5-4 and TRBJ2-1 for the parts outside the CDR3, the full variable domain is ETGVTQSPTHLIKTRGQQVTLRCSSQSGHNTVSWYQQALGQGPQFIFQYYREEENGRGNFPPRFSGLQFPNYSSELNVNALELDDSALYLCASSLRLAGIYNEQFFGPGTRLTVL.

The chain employs TRBV19 and TRBJ1-2; tentatively, D is TRBD1 (5 bases). The V gene lost 5 bases and the J gene lost 4 bases, with 26 bases spanning the gap. Germline V gives CDR1 LNHDA, CDR2 SQIVND (reference sequence). CDR3 length: 18 amino acids. Here the CDR3 reads CASSRGQGGTQALYGYTF. The CDR3 nucleotides are TGTGCCAGTAGTCGAGGACAAGGCGGAACCCAAGCACTCTATGGCTACACCTTC.

The rearrangement links TRBV30 to TRBJ1-5; no definite D call. CDR1 and CDR2 (germline): GTSNPN, SVGIG (reference sequence). The CDR3 sequence is 14 residues long. Deletions cut 0 bases from V and 7 bases from J, with 13 bases between. DNA for the CDR3: TGTGCCTGGAGTGTAGAGGGAGGGCTCCAGCCCCAGCATTTT. It yields the protein CAWSVEGGLQPQHF.

The rearrangement uses TRBV5-1 and TRBJ2-5; 16 nucleotides agree with TRBD2. The CDR3 covers 20 residues. Germline V CDR1 and CDR2: SGHRS, YFSETQ. V lost 0 bases to trimming and J lost 1 base; unmatched junction nucleotides: 9. CDR3 nucleotide sequence: TGCGCCAGCAGCTTGGCATTGTTGGGACTAGCGGGGGGGATCCAAGAGACCCAGTACTTC. Translating it yields CASSLALLGLAGGIQETQYF.

This chain connects TRBV5-1 to TRBJ2-2; D ambiguous. V was trimmed by 3 bases and J by 3 bases, leaving 9 bases between them. This CDR3 region has 14 residues. Germline V CDR1 and CDR2: SGHRS, YFSETQ. CDR3 in amino acids: CASSSDGDTGELFF. DNA for the CDR3: TGCGCCAGCAGCTCGGATGGGGACACCGGGGAGCTGTTTTTT.

The chain combines TRBV6-1 with TRBJ1-2; the D gene is possibly TRBD1 (6 bases). The CDR3 runs to 13 residues. Germline V gene sequence: CDR1 MNHNS, CDR2 SASEGT. Deletions cut 4 bases from V and 5 bases from J, with 11 bases between. The CDR3 sequence is CASSGQAFYGYTF. As DNA, the CDR3 is TGTGCCAGCAGTGGACAGGCCTTTTATGGCTACACCTTC.

The chain is built from TRBV6-5 and TRBJ1-2; D uncertain. The CDR3 totals 11 residues. Trimming shortened V by 2 bases and J by 8 bases, and 6 bases separated the two germline ends. Germline values: CDR1 MNHEY, CDR2 SVGAGI. This CDR3 reads CASSYGMGYTF. The CDR3 nucleotides are TGTGCCAGCAGTTACGGGATGGGCTACACCTTC.

The genes are TRBV7-8 and TRBJ1-2, with D possibly TRBD1 on 5 matching bases. Germline CDR1 is SGHVS and CDR2 is FQNEAQ. V was shortened by 4 bases and J by 4 bases, with 13 bases between the two germline ends. This CDR3 is built from 14 residues. This chain's CDR3 is CASSSQTVTYGYTF. The CDR3 DNA reads TGTGCCAGCAGCTCCCAGACAGTTACCTATGGCTACACCTTC.